This T cell receptor (beta chain) was identified in a study of beta chain features in type 1 diabetes. Study-level points and caveats: Insertions were fewer and deletions more numerous at VDJ junctions in type 1 diabetes patients. Moderate but significant shortening of TCRB CDR3s was recorded in all four CD4+ subsets from Type 1 diabetes patients. Within the patient group, naive, central memory and Treg TCRB repertoires appeared more similar to each other than within healthy donors.

A sort by CD45RO/CCR7/CD25/CD127/CD95/CD27 yielded CD4+ naive, central memory, regulatory and stem cell-like memory cells. The whole isolated RNA underwent reverse transcription, so sequencing captured expressed TCRB transcripts. An average of around 3.9 million reads was obtained for naive, central memory and regulatory T cell samples. Sequencing was performed with immunoSEQ multiplex PCR; in TCRdb, only in-frame clones are kept and a portion is missing. The sample lists about 400,000 clones; roughly 12% were seen once. The CDR3 sequence is 16 residues long. Per the germline V gene, CDR1 is SGHTA and CDR2 is FQGNSA. V was cut by 6 bases and J by 5 bases, with 21 bases left in between. This clone showed up just a few times. What it recognizes is unknown.

Sequenced input: naive CD4+ T cells from blood. The receptor's source is a woman between 18 and 29 years old with type 1 diabetes. The rearrangement links TRBV7-2 to TRBJ2-3; a possible D gene is TRBD1 (6 bases). The CDR3 sequence: CASRTAGAPTQDTQYF. The CDR3 DNA reads TGTGCCAGCAGAACGGCAGGGGCACCCACCCAAGATACGCAGTATTTT.